The present TCR beta chain was sequenced within a study of CD8 T cells in Susac syndrome. General study points: Clonal expansion was absent from the CD4+ T cell repertoires in Susac syndrome.

CD8+ and CD4+ T cells from blood underwent TCR beta sequencing, which was carried out in a high-throughput format. RNA amounts of roughly 0.45 to 1 ug underwent reverse transcription with random hexamers. TCRdb reanalysed the immunoSEQ multiplex PCR reads using MiXCR and keeps one entry per CDR3 protein. The sample contains about 240,000 distinct CDR3 sequences, around 96% of which appear only once. As for this clonotype: Its specificity is not known.

The sequencing input was CD4+ T cells from PBMCs. The sequence derives from a human donor with Susac syndrome.

This chain's CDR3 is CSAATGAGETQYF. In DNA form, the CDR3 reads TGCAGCGCCGCCACAGGGGCGGGGGAGACCCAGTACTTC. The J gene is TRBJ2-5, the V gene TRBV29-1, with D possibly being TRBD1 (7 bases). The V gene lost 7 bases and the J gene lost 5 bases, with 17 bases spanning the gap. The CDR3 contains 13 residues. Germline CDR1 and CDR2: SQVTM and ANQGSEA.